This paragraph covers one T cell receptor (beta chain) sequence. Its cognate antigen is unknown. Germline V gene lookup returns CDR1 MGHRA and CDR2 YSYEKL. The V end was cut by 5 bases, the J end by 2 bases, with 21 bases between. The CDR3 contains 17 residues. This record comes from a study of blood T cells in healthy people across ages. General observations from the study: The study could not conclusively compare naive and antigen-experienced cells, given its unsorted PBMCs.

Together with a sample-barcoded 5' primer, a J-beta primer mix was included in a second PCR lasting about 7 to 12 cycles. TCRdb reprocessed the 5' RACE reads with MiXCR, giving one entry per CDR3 protein. The sample has 600,000 to 1,000,000 distinct CDR3 sequences, 20% to 25% seen once. The data were also submitted as part of a second study, on T cells of mothers and their children.

The clonotype comes from a boy between 10 and 17 years old in good health. Sequencing was performed on blood. The chain recombines TRBV4-1 with TRBJ1-2; D gene ambiguous. The CDR3 loop is CASSYMWPRHINYGYTF. CDR3 coding DNA: TGCGCCAGCAGCTATATGTGGCCGCGACATATCAACTATGGCTACACCTTC.